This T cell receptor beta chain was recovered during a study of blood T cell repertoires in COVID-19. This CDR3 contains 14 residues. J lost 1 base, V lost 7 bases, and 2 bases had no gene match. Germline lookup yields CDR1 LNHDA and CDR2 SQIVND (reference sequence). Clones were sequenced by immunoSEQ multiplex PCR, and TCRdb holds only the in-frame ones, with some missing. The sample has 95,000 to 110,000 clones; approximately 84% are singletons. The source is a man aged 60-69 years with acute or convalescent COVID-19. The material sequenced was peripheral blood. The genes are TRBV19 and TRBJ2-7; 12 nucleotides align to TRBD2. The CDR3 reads CASTGTSGSYEQYF. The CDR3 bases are TGTGCCAGTACCGGGACTAGCGGGTCCTACGAGCAGTACTTC.